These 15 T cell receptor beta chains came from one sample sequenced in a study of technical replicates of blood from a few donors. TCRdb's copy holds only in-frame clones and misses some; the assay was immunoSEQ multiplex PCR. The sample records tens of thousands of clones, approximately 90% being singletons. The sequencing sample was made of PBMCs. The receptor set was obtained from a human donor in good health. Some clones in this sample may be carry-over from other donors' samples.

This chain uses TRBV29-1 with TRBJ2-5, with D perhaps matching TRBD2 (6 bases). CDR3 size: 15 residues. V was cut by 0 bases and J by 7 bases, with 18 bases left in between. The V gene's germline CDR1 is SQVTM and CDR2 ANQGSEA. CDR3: CSVEEATVLGGTQYF. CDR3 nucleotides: TGCAGCGTTGAAGAGGCCACTGTTCTGGGGGGGACCCAGTACTTC.

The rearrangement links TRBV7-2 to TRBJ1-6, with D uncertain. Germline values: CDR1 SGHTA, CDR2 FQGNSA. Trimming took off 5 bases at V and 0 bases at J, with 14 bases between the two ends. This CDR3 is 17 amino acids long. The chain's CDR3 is CASSGGRMSSYNSPLHF. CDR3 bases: TGTGCCAGCAGCGGTGGTAGAATGAGCTCCTATAATTCACCCCTCCACTTT.

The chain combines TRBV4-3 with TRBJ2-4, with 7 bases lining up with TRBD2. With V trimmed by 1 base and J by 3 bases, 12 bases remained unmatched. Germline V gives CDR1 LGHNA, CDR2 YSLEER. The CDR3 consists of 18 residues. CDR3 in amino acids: CASSQGPSSGGDKNIQYF. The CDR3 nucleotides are TGCGCCAGCAGCCAAGGTCCGTCTAGCGGAGGGGACAAAAACATTCAGTACTTC.

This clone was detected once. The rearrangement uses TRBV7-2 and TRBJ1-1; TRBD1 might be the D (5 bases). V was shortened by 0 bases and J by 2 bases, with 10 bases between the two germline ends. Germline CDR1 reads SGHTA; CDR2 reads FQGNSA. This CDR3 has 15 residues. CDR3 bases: TGTGCCAGCAGCTTAGCGGGGGGGGTTAACACTGAAGCTTTCTTT. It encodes CASSLAGGVNTEAFF.

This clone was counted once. CDR3 sequence reads: CASSQDSGQGADTQYF. Written as DNA, the CDR3 is TGTGCCAGCAGCCAAGATAGCGGACAGGGGGCCGATACGCAGTATTTT. J is TRBJ2-3 and V is TRBV4-2; TRBD1 aligns across 11 bases. Trimming removed 0 bases from V and 6 bases from J; junction bases left unmatched: 5. The CDR3 consists of 16 residues. CDR1 is LGHNA and CDR2 is YNFKEQ in the germline V gene.

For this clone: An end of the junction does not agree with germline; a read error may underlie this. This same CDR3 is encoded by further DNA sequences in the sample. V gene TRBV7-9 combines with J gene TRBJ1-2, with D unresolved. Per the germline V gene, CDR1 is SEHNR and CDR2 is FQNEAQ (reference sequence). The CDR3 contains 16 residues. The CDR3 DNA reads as TGTGCTAGCAGCTACCTTCTCCGGGAGGCGGCTGATGGCTACACCTTC. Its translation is CASSYLLREAADGYTF.

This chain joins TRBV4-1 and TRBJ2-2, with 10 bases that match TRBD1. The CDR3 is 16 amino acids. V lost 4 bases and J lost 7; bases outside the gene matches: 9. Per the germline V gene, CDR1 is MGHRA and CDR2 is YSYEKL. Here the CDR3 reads CASSLRTGTGDGELFF. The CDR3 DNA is TGCGCCAGCAGCCTACGGACCGGGACAGGGGACGGGGAGCTGTTTTTT.

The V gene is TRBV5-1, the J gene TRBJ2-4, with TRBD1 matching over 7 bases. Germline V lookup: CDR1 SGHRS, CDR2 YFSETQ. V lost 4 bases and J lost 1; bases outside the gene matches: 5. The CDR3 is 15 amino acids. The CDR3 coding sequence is TGCGCCAGCAGCCCGACGACAGGGGCCAAAAACATTCAGTACTTC. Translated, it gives CASSPTTGAKNIQYF.

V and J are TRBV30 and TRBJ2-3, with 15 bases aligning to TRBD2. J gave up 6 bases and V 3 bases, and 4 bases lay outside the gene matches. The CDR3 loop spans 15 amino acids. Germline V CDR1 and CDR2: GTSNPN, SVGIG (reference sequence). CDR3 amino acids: CAWSAGTSGRDTQYF. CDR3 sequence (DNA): TGTGCCTGGAGCGCCGGGACTAGCGGGAGGGATACGCAGTATTTT.

For the CDR3, the DNA is TGTGCCAGCATCGACAGGGACAGGAGTAGCACAGATACGCAGTATTTT. The encoded protein is CASIDRDRSSTDTQYF. V usage is TRBV5-4 and J usage is TRBJ2-3, with 8 bases fitting TRBD1. V lost 6 bases and J lost 0; bases outside the gene matches: 9. Looked up from germline, CDR1 is SGHNT and CDR2 is YYREEE (reference sequence). CDR3 length: 16 amino acids.

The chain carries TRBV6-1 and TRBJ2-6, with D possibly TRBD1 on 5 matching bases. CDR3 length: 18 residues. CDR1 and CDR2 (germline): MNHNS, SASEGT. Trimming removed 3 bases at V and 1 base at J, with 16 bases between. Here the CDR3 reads CASSEWLQVSSGANVLTF. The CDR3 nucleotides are TGTGCCAGCAGTGAGTGGTTACAGGTGTCATCTGGGGCCAACGTCCTGACTTTC.

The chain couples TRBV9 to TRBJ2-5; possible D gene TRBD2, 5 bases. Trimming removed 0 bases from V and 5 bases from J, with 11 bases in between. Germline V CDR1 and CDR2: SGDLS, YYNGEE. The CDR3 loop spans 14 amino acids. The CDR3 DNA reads TGTGCCAGCAGCGTAGGAGGTAGCGCGGAGACCCAGTACTTC. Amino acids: CASSVGGSAETQYF.

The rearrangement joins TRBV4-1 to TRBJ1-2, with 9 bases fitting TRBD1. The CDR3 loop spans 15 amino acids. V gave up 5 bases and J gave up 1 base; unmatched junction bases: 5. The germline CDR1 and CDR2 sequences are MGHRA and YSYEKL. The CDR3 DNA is TGCGCCAGCAGCTCCGGGACAGGGAGTAACTATGGCTACACCTTC. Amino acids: CASSSGTGSNYGYTF.

This CDR3 reads CASSERAGIGNTIYF. The CDR3 DNA sequence: TGTGCCAGCAGTGAAAGGGCAGGGATCGGAAACACCATATATTTT. The chain joins TRBV2 to TRBJ1-3; maybe TRBD1 (5 bases). V lost 2 bases and J lost 4, with 12 bases in between. The CDR3 length is 15 residues. Germline CDR1 is SNHLY and CDR2 is FYNNEI.

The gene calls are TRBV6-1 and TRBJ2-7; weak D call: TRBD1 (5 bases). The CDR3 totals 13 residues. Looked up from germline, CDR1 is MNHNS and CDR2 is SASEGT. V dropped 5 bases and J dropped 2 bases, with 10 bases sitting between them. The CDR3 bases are TGTGCCAGCAGTTCGAAGACAGCCTACGAGCAGTACTTC. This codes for CASSSKTAYEQYF.